These 18 T cell receptor beta chains originate from one sample sequenced in a study of CD8 T cells in ankylosing spondylitis. MiXCR, applied by TCRdb to the 5' RACE reads, yields one record per CDR3 protein. The sample yields a few hundred thousand distinct CDR3 sequences, roughly 22% seen once. Sequences were obtained from blood, either unsorted or a sorted T cell fraction (not recorded which). The receptors were gathered from a male donor with ankylosing spondylitis or in good health (not recorded which).

The chain employs TRBV9 and TRBJ2-3; tentative D call: TRBD1 (5 bases). Per germline, CDR1 SGDLS and CDR2 YYNGEE. Trimming removed 0 bases at V and 6 bases at J, with 14 bases between. CDR3 length: 15 amino acids. The CDR3 loop is CASSVEETVPDTQYF. In DNA form, the CDR3 reads TGTGCCAGCAGCGTAGAGGAGACAGTTCCGGATACGCAGTATTTT.

V is TRBV28 and J is TRBJ1-2, with D possibly TRBD1 on 5 matching bases. The CDR3 is 13 residues long. Germline V gene data show CDR1 as MDHEN and CDR2 as SYDVKM. V was shortened by 2 bases and J by 8 bases, with 12 bases between the two germline ends. CDR3 amino acids: CASSLPGKGGYTF. In DNA form, the CDR3 reads TGTGCCAGCAGTTTACCCGGGAAGGGGGGCTACACCTTC.

This chain connects TRBV6-1 to TRBJ2-7; D gene unclear. Deletions cut 6 bases from V and 2 bases from J, with 11 bases between. CDR3 length: 13 amino acids. CDR1 is MNHNS and CDR2 is SASEGT in the germline V gene. The DNA of the CDR3 is TGTGCCAGCAGGGCCCCGAGCCCCTACGAGCAGTACTTC. It yields the protein CASRAPSPYEQYF.

This clonotype was seen a few times. CDR3 sequence (DNA): TGTGCCAGCAGTCCGTTGCCTACAGTATGGGATGGCTACACCTTC. Translation: CASSPLPTVWDGYTF. J is TRBJ1-2 and V is TRBV12-3 or TRBV12-4; D gene unclear. The CDR3 totals 15 residues. Trimming took 5 bases from V and 6 from J, leaving 19 bases between them.

This sequence joins TRBV6-1 and TRBJ2-5; perhaps TRBD2 as D (6 bases). The CDR3 sequence is 12 residues long. Trimming left V 10 bases short and J 3 bases short, with 12 bases between. Germline CDR1 and CDR2: MNHNS and SASEGT. CDR3 sequence (DNA): TGTGCCACCATGGGAGGTGAAGAGACCCAGTACTTC. Amino acids: CATMGGEETQYF.

This clonotype has just a few counts. The chain joins TRBV9 to TRBJ2-7; 10 bases are a match to TRBD2. CDR1 and CDR2 (germline): SGDLS, YYNGEE. This CDR3 has 15 amino acids. After removal of 0 bases from V and 6 bases from J, the junction contained 6 bases not matched to a gene. The CDR3 loop reads CASSVASSGGREQYF. The CDR3 region has the DNA TGTGCCAGCAGCGTAGCTTCTAGCGGGGGTCGCGAGCAGTACTTC.

The chain is built from TRBV15 and TRBJ2-1; D possibly corresponds to TRBD1 (5 bases). CDR1 and CDR2 from the germline V gene are LNHNV and YYDKDF (reference sequence). CDR3 size: 14 residues. V shed 3 bases and J shed 7 bases, with 13 bases lying between them. The CDR3 is CATSSVGLKNEQFF. In DNA form, the CDR3 reads TGTGCCACCAGCAGTGTGGGGCTAAAGAATGAGCAGTTCTTC.

The rearrangement uses TRBV2 and TRBJ2-7; 7 bases fit TRBD1. The CDR3 runs to 15 residues. J lost 3 bases, V lost 5 bases, and 10 bases had no gene match. Germline V lookup: CDR1 SNHLY, CDR2 FYNNEI. Here the CDR3 DNA reads TGTGCCAGCAGTACATGGGACAGACCAAACTACGAGCAGTACTTC. Translation gives CASSTWDRPNYEQYF. The full variable domain, in which reference TRBV2 and TRBJ2-7 provide the parts outside the CDR3, is EPEVTQTPSHQVTQMGQEVILRCVPISNHLYFYWYRQILGQKVEFLVSFYNNEISEKSEIFDDQFSVERPDGSNFTLKIRSTKLEDSAMYFCASSTWDRPNYEQYFGPGTRLTVT.

This clonotype occurred a few times. This sequence joins TRBV28 and TRBJ2-7, with TRBD2 matching 13 bases. The CDR3 extends over 19 amino acids. Germline loops: CDR1 MDHEN, CDR2 SYDVKM. Unmatched junction bases numbered 14, after V lost 6 bases and J lost 0 bases. CDR3 amino acids: CASSATVWTSGGHSYEQYF. In DNA form, the CDR3 reads TGTGCCAGCAGCGCGACCGTTTGGACTAGCGGGGGACACTCCTACGAGCAGTACTTC.

Concerning this clonotype: An end of the junction does not agree with germline; a read error may underlie this. The chain carries TRBV24-1 and TRBJ2-1; D is ambiguous. There are 10 residues in the CDR3. The germline gives CDR1 KGHDR, CDR2 SFDVKD. Here the CDR3 DNA reads TGTGCCACCAGTGACCACCTCTGGTACTTC. Its translation is CATSDHLWYF.

This clonotype has just a few counts. Relative to the germline gene, one junction end is altered; a read error may explain this. The chain employs TRBV7-7 and TRBJ2-2; TRBD1 agrees at 10 bases. The CDR3 is 18 amino acids. Looked up from germline, CDR1 is SSHAT and CDR2 is FNYEAQ (reference sequence). CDR3 DNA: TGTGCTAGCAGCTTCCCAACGGCCGGGACAGGGGACACCGGGGAGCTGTTTTTT. Translation gives CASSFPTAGTGDTGELFF.

J is TRBJ1-4 and V is TRBV30; no firm D call. The CDR3 runs to 14 residues. Germline CDR1 reads GTSNPN; CDR2 reads SVGIG (reference sequence). V lost 2 bases and J lost 4, with 11 bases in between. CDR3 sequence: CAWSSWRYNEKLFF. CDR3 nucleotides: TGTGCCTGGAGTTCGTGGCGGTATAATGAAAAACTGTTTTTT.

V and J are TRBV5-1 and TRBJ1-1; D not resolved. CDR1 SGHRS and CDR2 YFSETQ come from the germline V gene. V was clipped by 3 bases and J by 1 base, with 10 bases between them. CDR3 length: 14 amino acids. CDR3 residues: CASSSTDGNTEAFF. The CDR3 nucleotides are TGCGCCAGCAGCTCGACCGACGGGAACACTGAAGCTTTCTTT.

In its sample, this clonotype was seen a few times. The V call is TRBV13, the J call TRBJ1-6, with a possible D match to TRBD1 (5 bases). Trimming left V 4 bases short and J 8 bases short, with 21 bases between. The CDR3 spans 17 residues. Looked up from germline, CDR1 is PRHDT and CDR2 is FYEKMQ (reference sequence). The CDR3 reads CASSSGGDLTGDSPLHF. CDR3 DNA sequence: TGTGCCAGCAGCTCTGGGGGGGACCTGACTGGAGATTCACCCCTCCACTTT.

The V gene is TRBV7-2, the J gene TRBJ2-3; D may match TRBD1 or TRBD2 (6 bases each). The V gene lost 4 bases and the J gene lost 6 bases, with 14 bases spanning the gap. The V gene's germline CDR1 is SGHTA and CDR2 FQGNSA. The CDR3 consists of 14 residues. CDR3 sequence (DNA): TGTGCCAGCAGCTCCGGGACGGGGGCGGATACGCAGTATTTT. Amino acids: CASSSGTGADTQYF.

The chain couples TRBV9 to TRBJ2-7, with 7 bases identical to TRBD1. CDR3 length equals 15 residues. The V segment lost 0 bases and the J segment 3 bases; nucleotides outside the gene matches: 6. Germline loops: CDR1 SGDLS, CDR2 YYNGEE. The CDR3 bases are TGTGCCAGCAGCGTAGCCGGGACAGACTTCTACGAGCAGTACTTC. This gives the protein CASSVAGTDFYEQYF.

The gene calls are TRBV4-2 and TRBJ2-7; unclear D gene. Trimming pared 2 bases from V and 4 bases from J, leaving 15 bases between. In germline, CDR1 is LGHNA, CDR2 YNFKEQ. The CDR3 sequence is 15 residues long. The CDR3 nucleotides read TGTGCCAGCAGCCAAATTTTGCGTCCCGATTACGAGCAGTACTTC. This sequence encodes CASSQILRPDYEQYF.

This clonotype was picked up a small number of times. The J gene is TRBJ1-1, the V gene TRBV19, with no clear D. Germline lookup yields CDR1 LNHDA and CDR2 SQIVND (reference sequence). Trimming took off 3 bases at V and 3 bases at J, with 8 bases between the two ends. The CDR3 length is 13 residues. The CDR3 coding sequence is TGTGCCAGTAGTATTTGGTCGGACACTGAAGCTTTCTTT. Its translation is CASSIWSDTEAFF.